The clone carrying this T cell receptor (beta chain) was detected ten times or more. Its specificity is not known. These data belong to a study of neurological immune-mediated disorders. Regarding the study as a whole: HTLV-1-associated myelopathy had the most TCR clonal expansion, whereas multiple sclerosis had the least (lower than in healthy controls).

5'RACE with 10-nucleotide random UMIs generated the cDNA. TCRdb re-called the 5' RACE reads through MiXCR, storing one row per CDR3 protein. Of 30,000 to 35,000 distinct CDR3 sequences in the sample, less than 5% were seen once. The controls, all healthy individuals, were blood bank volunteers in Maryland, USA. Libraries from sorted cells used roughly 1 million T cells (CD4+ or CD8+). The CDR3 is 12 residues long. Germline CDR1 and CDR2: DFQATT and SNEGSKA (reference sequence). V gave up 6 bases and J gave up 4 bases; unmatched junction bases: 3. The sequence came from a woman in her 40s in good health. V usage is TRBV20-1 and J usage is TRBJ2-3; 8 positions match TRBD2. Input material: CD4+ T cells from blood. CDR3 in amino acids: CSAREGADTQYF. DNA for the CDR3: TGCAGTGCCCGGGAGGGAGCAGATACGCAGTATTTT.